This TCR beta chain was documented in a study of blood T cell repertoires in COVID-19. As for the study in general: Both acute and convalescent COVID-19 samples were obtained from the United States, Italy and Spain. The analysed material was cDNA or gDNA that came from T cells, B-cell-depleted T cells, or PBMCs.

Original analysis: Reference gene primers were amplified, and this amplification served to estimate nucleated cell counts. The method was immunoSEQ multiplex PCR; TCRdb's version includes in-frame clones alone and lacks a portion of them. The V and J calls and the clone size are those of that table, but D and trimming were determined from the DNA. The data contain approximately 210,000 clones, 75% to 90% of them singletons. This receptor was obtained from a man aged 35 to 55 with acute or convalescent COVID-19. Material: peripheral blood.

The CDR3 protein is CASSLRAGGGSYEQYF. The CDR3 bases are TGTGCCAGCAGTTTACGGGCAGGGGGCGGCTCCTACGAGCAGTACTTC. The genes are TRBV27 and TRBJ2-7; 8 positions match TRBD1. Trimming took 2 bases from V and 0 from J; bases not matched to a gene: 6. CDR1 MNHEY and CDR2 SMNVEV come from the germline V gene (reference sequence). This CDR3 comprises 16 residues.